Presented here are 11 T cell receptor beta chains from one specimen sequenced in a study of blood T cells in healthy people across ages. Combining a sample-barcoded 5' primer with a J-beta primer mix, a second PCR ran for roughly 7 to 11 cycles. TCRdb reprocessed the 5' RACE reads via MiXCR and lists one record per CDR3 protein. Counted here are approximately 1.5 million distinct CDR3 sequences, around 36% occurring once; the ten biggest clones make up over 9%. Input material: blood. All receptors derive from a young woman in good health.

This clonotype has only a few counts. The chain joins TRBV6-5 to TRBJ2-5; D is unclear. The CDR3 extends over 12 amino acids. Germline V CDR1 and CDR2: MNHEY, SVGAGI. Trimming took 10 bases from V and 5 from J, leaving 14 bases between them. CDR3 in amino acids: CATGPLGETQYF. The CDR3 coding sequence is TGTGCCACCGGACCTTTGGGGGAGACCCAGTACTTC.

The chain joins TRBV20-1 to TRBJ1-5; D is uncertain. V lost 6 bases and J 0 bases, leaving 15 bases between the germline ends. From germline, CDR1 is DFQATT and CDR2 SNEGSKA (reference sequence). The CDR3 sequence is 15 residues long. The CDR3 bases are TGCAGTGCCCCCGGCGGCGATTATAGCAATCAGCCCCAGCATTTT. Protein sequence: CSAPGGDYSNQPQHF.

This chain connects TRBV5-1 to TRBJ1-1; D remains unclear. This CDR3 is built from 15 residues. The V end was cut by 0 bases, the J end by 4 bases, with 13 bases between. Germline CDR1 SGHRS, CDR2 YFSETQ. The chain's CDR3 is CASSLAGKMSTEAFF. In nucleotides, the CDR3 is TGCGCCAGCAGCTTGGCCGGGAAGATGAGCACTGAAGCTTTCTTT. Using reference TRBV5-1 and TRBJ1-1 for the parts outside the CDR3, the full variable domain is KAGVTQTPRYLIKTRGQQVTLSCSPISGHRSVSWYQQTPGQGLQFLFEYFSETQRNKGNFPGRFSGRQFSNSRSEMNVSTLELGDSALYLCASSLAGKMSTEAFFGQGTRLTVV.

This clonotype showed up just a few times. The chain is built from TRBV24-1 and TRBJ2-5; unclear D gene. Looked up from germline, CDR1 is KGHDR and CDR2 is SFDVKD. The V and J ends lost 5 bases and 5 bases respectively, with 8 bases between them. The CDR3 spans 12 residues. The CDR3 reads CATSGDGETQYF. The CDR3 nucleotides are TGTGCCACCAGTGGGGATGGGGAGACCCAGTACTTC.

This clonotype was seen a few times. V is TRBV30 and J is TRBJ1-6; D gene unclear. This CDR3 has 15 amino acids. With 0 bases removed from V and 8 bases from J, the gap between germline ends came to 14 bases. CDR1 GTSNPN and CDR2 SVGIG come from the germline V gene (reference sequence). The CDR3: CAWSVWWQTDSPLHF. CDR3 DNA sequence: TGTGCCTGGAGTGTATGGTGGCAGACTGATTCACCCCTCCACTTT.

The sample holds a few counts of this clonotype. This rearrangement joins TRBV20-1 to TRBJ2-3; 8 nucleotides align to TRBD2. The CDR3 has 14 amino acids. The V segment lost 1 base and the J segment 4 bases; nucleotides outside the gene matches: 4. Per the germline V gene, CDR1 is DFQATT and CDR2 is SNEGSKA (reference sequence). The CDR3 sequence: CSARGGRSSDTQYF. The DNA of the CDR3 is TGCAGTGCTAGAGGCGGGAGGAGCTCAGATACGCAGTATTTT.

CDR3 loop: CASKITGGASYEQYF. The CDR3 DNA sequence: TGTGCCAGCAAAATAACAGGGGGCGCCTCCTACGAGCAGTACTTC. The J gene is TRBJ2-7, the V gene TRBV28; 9 bases are shared with TRBD1. J gave up 0 bases and V 7 bases, and 7 bases lay outside the gene matches. From germline, CDR1 is MDHEN and CDR2 SYDVKM. The CDR3 totals 15 residues.

In regard to this clonotype: The conserved final phenylalanine or tryptophan is absent from the CDR3, which likely points to a read error. The chain links TRBV3-1 to TRBJ2-7, with TRBD1 identical over 10 bases. This CDR3 spans 14 amino acids. V was clipped by 4 bases and J by 6 bases; unmatched bases: 6. Germline assignment: CDR1 LGHDT and CDR2 YNNKEL (reference sequence). The CDR3 bases are TGTGCCAGCAGCCCCCGGGACAGGGGATCCGAGCAGTACATC. It yields the protein CASSPRDRGSEQYI.

This clonotype was detected only a few times. This sequence joins TRBV4-1 and TRBJ2-3; D is undetermined. Germline CDR1 is MGHRA and CDR2 is YSYEKL. This CDR3 has 14 residues. The V and J ends lost 1 base and 2 bases respectively, with 7 bases between them. The CDR3 DNA reads TGCGCCAGCAGCCAAGTAATGGCCACAGATACGCAGTATTTT. This sequence encodes CASSQVMATDTQYF.

The CDR3 here is CASNVPGLAGKRSYEQYF. The DNA for the CDR3 is TGTGCCAGTAATGTTCCGGGACTAGCGGGAAAGCGGTCCTACGAGCAGTACTTC. The V gene is TRBV6-1, the J gene TRBJ2-7; 13 bases align to TRBD2. This CDR3 is built from 18 residues. J gave up 1 base and V 9 bases, and 15 bases lay outside the gene matches. CDR1 is MNHNS, CDR2 SASEGT, per germline.

The rearrangement links TRBV27 to TRBJ2-6; 7 positions agree with TRBD2. The CDR3 contains 13 residues. CDR1 and CDR2 (germline): MNHEY, SMNVEV (reference sequence). The ends lost 6 bases at V and 8 bases at J; junction bases unmatched: 4. The CDR3 reads CASREGGTNVLTF. In DNA, the CDR3 is TGTGCCAGCAGGGAGGGAGGGACCAACGTCCTGACTTTC.